A single sample gave rise to the 13 T cell receptor beta chains below, sequenced in a study of cytomegalovirus exposure and HLA in healthy donors. The PCR ran on 60 Vbeta and 13 Jbeta primers. Clones were sequenced by immunoSEQ multiplex PCR, and TCRdb holds only the in-frame ones, with some missing. The sample yields a few hundred thousand clones, 75% to 85% seen once. Input material: PBMCs. These receptors were collected from a woman aged 55-70 years in good health and CMV-seropositive.

This chain uses TRBV28 with TRBJ1-1, with 9 bases matching TRBD1. Losses at the gene ends were 3 bases for V and 4 bases for J; bases not matched to a gene: 6. CDR1 and CDR2 (germline): MDHEN, SYDVKM. The length of the CDR3 is 15 residues. CDR3 region: CASSFRDRAGTEAFF. The CDR3, as DNA: TGTGCCAGCAGTTTCCGGGACAGGGCTGGCACTGAAGCTTTCTTT.

This chain connects TRBV7-8 to TRBJ2-7, with 7 bases lining up with TRBD2. Germline CDR1 is SGHVS and CDR2 is FQNEAQ. CDR3 length: 14 amino acids. Trimming removed 10 bases from V and 6 bases from J; junction bases left unmatched: 15. The CDR3 bases are TGTGCCACCCAGCTAGGGCGGGAGATCGGCGAGCAGTACTTC. Translated, it gives CATQLGREIGEQYF.

This clone was observed a handful of times. This chain links TRBV30 with TRBJ1-2; a possible D gene is TRBD1 (5 bases). V was trimmed by 0 bases and J by 7 bases, leaving 15 bases between them. The CDR3 length is 14 residues. Germline V CDR1 and CDR2: GTSNPN, SVGIG (reference sequence). The CDR3 region is CAWSVQVFLSGYTF. The CDR3, as DNA: TGTGCCTGGAGTGTACAGGTGTTTCTGAGTGGCTACACCTTC.

V gene TRBV14 combines with J gene TRBJ2-3; 8 bases align to TRBD2. The CDR3 consists of 17 residues. The germline V gene encodes CDR1 SGHDN and CDR2 FVKESK. The V segment lost 2 bases and the J segment 4 bases; nucleotides outside the gene matches: 11. CDR3 protein: CASSQRRGADVPDTQYF. The CDR3 DNA follows: TGTGCCAGCAGCCAACGGCGGGGGGCCGACGTCCCAGATACGCAGTATTTT.

This clone was counted between two and nine times. This chain uses TRBV23-1 with TRBJ2-1; a weak D match, TRBD2 (6 bases). TRBV23-1 is an ORF for which the function is uncertain. V dropped 4 bases and J dropped 2 bases, with 15 bases sitting between them. The CDR3 runs to 16 residues. The CDR3 loop is CASSPRGREAYNEQFF. Written as DNA, the CDR3 is TGCGCCAGCAGTCCACGGGGCAGGGAGGCCTACAATGAGCAGTTCTTC.

This chain joins TRBV6-5 and TRBJ1-5; tentatively, D is TRBD1 (5 bases). CDR1 and CDR2 from the germline V gene are MNHEY and SVGAGI. The ends were cut back, 5 bases at V and 7 bases at J, with 15 bases in the middle. The CDR3 contains 14 residues. The CDR3 sequence is CASSEVRVGQPQHF. In DNA, the CDR3 is TGTGCCAGCAGTGAGGTCAGGGTCGGGCAGCCCCAGCATTTT.

The chain has TRBV5-4 and TRBJ1-2, with D uncertain. Germline CDR1 and CDR2: SGHNT and YYREEE (reference sequence). This CDR3 contains 12 residues. V lost 2 bases, J lost 8 bases, and 10 bases lay in between. The CDR3 protein is CASSFTGIGYTF. CDR3 coding DNA: TGTGCCAGCAGCTTCACGGGTATCGGCTACACCTTC.

The chain uses TRBV28 and TRBJ1-2; weak D call: TRBD1 (5 bases). Looked up from germline, CDR1 is MDHEN and CDR2 is SYDVKM. The V end was cut by 1 base, the J end by 4 bases, with 10 bases between. The CDR3 has 14 residues. The CDR3 DNA sequence: TGTGCCAGCAGTTTATCGGGGGAGATCTATGGCTACACCTTC. Translating gives CASSLSGEIYGYTF.

The chain joins TRBV4-2 to TRBJ2-5, with D possibly TRBD1 on 7 matching bases. The CDR3 has 15 amino acids. The V gene's germline CDR1 is LGHNA and CDR2 YNFKEQ. Trimming shortened V by 1 base and J by 9 bases, and 18 bases separated the two germline ends. The CDR3 sequence: CASSQALLAQGAQYF. The CDR3 DNA follows: TGTGCCAGCAGCCAAGCTTTGCTAGCGCAGGGGGCCCAGTACTTC.

This clone was picked up a small number of times. This chain uses TRBV5-1 with TRBJ1-2; 7 nucleotides line up with TRBD1. The CDR3 is 13 residues long. V was pared by 0 bases and J by 5 bases, with 1 base of the junction left unmatched. The V gene's germline CDR1 is SGHRS and CDR2 YFSETQ. CDR3 sequence reads: CASSLGRGYGYTF. CDR3 in DNA: TGCGCCAGCAGCTTGGGCAGGGGGTATGGCTACACCTTC.

The V gene is TRBV27, the J gene TRBJ2-2, with D unresolved. Deletions cut 7 bases from V and 0 bases from J, with 15 bases between. The CDR3 covers 16 residues. Looked up from germline, CDR1 is MNHEY and CDR2 is SMNVEV (reference sequence). The CDR3 nucleotides are TGTGCCAGCATCCTCTTAGAGGCTCCGAACACCGGGGAGCTGTTTTTT. Its translation is CASILLEAPNTGELFF.

The V and J genes are TRBV19 and TRBJ2-1; 9 bases fit TRBD2. With V trimmed by 4 bases and J by 8 bases, 12 bases remained unmatched. Germline V lookup: CDR1 LNHDA, CDR2 SQIVND (reference sequence). The CDR3 extends over 16 amino acids. CDR3 sequence: CASSRDSGGPPDEQFF. The CDR3, as DNA: TGTGCCAGTAGTAGGGATAGCGGGGGCCCTCCGGATGAGCAGTTCTTC.

V and J are TRBV18 and TRBJ1-1; 8 nucleotides align to TRBD1. Germline values: CDR1 KGHSH, CDR2 LQKENI. J lost 7 bases, V lost 3 bases, and 7 bases had no gene match. CDR3 length equals 14 residues. The CDR3 loop reads CASSPFDRGSEAFF. In DNA, the CDR3 is TGTGCCAGCTCACCTTTCGACAGGGGCAGTGAAGCTTTCTTT.